This T cell receptor (beta chain) was captured by sequencing in a study of cytomegalovirus exposure and HLA in healthy donors. Across the study: Out of approximately 170 million T cells, an earlier analysis found over 90 million unique TCR beta sequences in total. General study results and limits: In a later analysis, TCR beta V- and J-gene trimming showed a link to a missense DCLRE1C variant. Overall, roughly 170 TCR beta chains were annotated as cytomegalovirus-associated. Other equally common chains were less clonally expanded than HLA-associated TCR beta chains, a later analysis showed.

Germline V gene lookup returns CDR1 SEHNR and CDR2 FQNEAQ (reference sequence). CDR3 length equals 16 residues. The junction had 8 bases not matched to a gene; V was cut back by 5 bases and J by 2 bases. In this sample, this clone turned up a few times. Its antigen is not known. This PCR relied on a set of 60 Vbeta primers and 13 Jbeta primers. Generated by immunoSEQ multiplex PCR, the TCRdb table keeps only in-frame clones and is missing some. Among about 100,000 clones listed, about 80% were seen once. The receptor comes from a man aged 35-49 years in good health and CMV-seronegative. Sequenced input: PBMCs. The chain combines TRBV7-9 with TRBJ1-5; 8 bases agree with TRBD1. This CDR3 is CASSEQGAVGNQPQHF. In DNA, the CDR3 is TGTGCCAGCAGCGAGCAGGGGGCAGTGGGCAATCAGCCCCAGCATTTT. Supplemented by reference TRBV7-9 and TRBJ1-5, the full variable domain reads DTGVSQNPRHKITKRGQNVTFRCDPISEHNRLYWYRQTLGQGPEFLTYFQNEAQLEKSRLLSDRFSAERPKGSFSTLEIQRTEQGDSAMYLCASSEQGAVGNQPQHFGDGTRLSIL.